These 16 T cell receptor beta chains originate from one sample sequenced in a study of early T cells in non-severe SARS-CoV-2 infection. One entry per CDR3 protein, called by TCRdb with MiXCR from the 5' RACE reads. The repertoire holds tens of thousands of distinct CDR3 sequences, about 5% seen once, with approximately 3.4% in the top ten. Sequencing was performed on whole blood. The source is an adult who was a healthcare worker with PCR-confirmed SARS-CoV-2 infection or an uninfected control (not recorded which).

This clonotype turned up a few times. The CDR3 nucleotides read TGTGCCAGCTTGGGGGGACAGGGGGCGTCGTTTACTGAAGCTTTCTTT. Translated, it gives CASLGGQGASFTEAFF. The chain joins TRBV6-2 or TRBV6-3 to TRBJ1-1; 12 bases map to TRBD1. Germline loops: CDR1 MNHEY, CDR2 SVGEGT. There are 16 residues in the CDR3. V lost 8 bases, J lost 5 bases, and 12 bases stayed unmatched.

This clonotype occurred many times. V gene TRBV12-3 or TRBV12-4 combines with J gene TRBJ1-2; a possible D gene is TRBD1 (5 bases). Trimming removed 7 bases at V and 0 bases at J, with 15 bases between. The CDR3 covers 15 residues. The CDR3, as DNA: TGTGCCAGCACTAAAGGGGCATTCGCTAACTATGGCTACACCTTC. The encoded protein is CASTKGAFANYGYTF.

The rearrangement links TRBV7-9 to TRBJ2-7, with a weak D call TRBD1 (5 bases). The germline V and J ends were trimmed by 6 bases and 11 bases, with 23 bases remaining between them. CDR3 size: 14 residues. The germline CDR1 and CDR2 sequences are SEHNR and FQNEAQ (reference sequence). CDR3 region: CASRPQGVGTQEYF. The CDR3 DNA sequence: TGTGCCAGCAGGCCCCAGGGCGTTGGAACTCAGGAGTACTTC.

This clonotype rates as medium-sized (0.01 to 0.1%). V usage is TRBV6-6 and J usage is TRBJ2-7, with 15 bases identical to TRBD2. Trimming at V came to 6 bases and at J to 2 bases, leaving 11 bases not matched to a gene. The length of the CDR3 is 18 residues. Germline V gene lookup returns CDR1 MNHNY and CDR2 SVGAGI (reference sequence). The CDR3 loop is CASSYLGLAGGITYEQYF. In nucleotides, the CDR3 is TGTGCCAGCAGCTACCTCGGACTAGCGGGAGGGATCACCTACGAGCAGTACTTC.

In this sample, this clonotype turned up a few times. J is TRBJ2-1 and V is TRBV11-2; weak D call: TRBD2 (5 bases). Per germline, CDR1 SGHAT and CDR2 FQNNGV. The CDR3 covers 12 residues. V lost 0 bases and J lost 13, with 10 bases in between. The CDR3 sequence: CASSLERTVQFF. CDR3 coding DNA: TGTGCCAGCAGCTTAGAAAGGACTGTACAGTTCTTC.

This clonotype occurred a few times. V gene TRBV6-2 or TRBV6-3 combines with J gene TRBJ2-7; TRBD2 matches 11 bases. This CDR3 region has 16 residues. From germline, CDR1 is MNHEY and CDR2 SVGEGT. The V segment lost 6 bases and the J segment 4 bases; nucleotides outside the gene matches: 11. The DNA for the CDR3 is TGTGCCAGCAGCTCCCCGGGACTAGCGGAGTCTTACGAGCAGTACTTC. Translation gives CASSSPGLAESYEQYF.

This clonotype was seen a handful of times. The chain links TRBV7-2 to TRBJ2-1; possible D gene TRBD1, 5 bases. The CDR3 is made up of 13 amino acids. Germline-derived CDR1 and CDR2 are SGHTA and FQGNSA. Trimming cost V 1 base and J 10 bases, with 11 bases left between them. CDR3 in amino acids: CASSLEAGQEQFF. The CDR3 region has the DNA TGTGCCAGCAGCTTAGAGGCAGGGCAGGAGCAGTTCTTC. The whole variable domain, remainder taken from reference TRBV7-2 and TRBJ2-1, is GAGVSQSPSNKVTEKGKDVELRCDPISGHTALYWYRQSLGQGLEFLIYFQGNSAPDKSGLPSDRFSAERTGGSVSTLTIQRTQQEDSAVYLCASSLEAGQEQFFGPGTRLTVL.

This clonotype was detected ten times or more. The chain uses TRBV11-2 and TRBJ1-1; 8 bases map to TRBD1. Germline-derived CDR1 and CDR2 are SGHAT and FQNNGV. CDR3 length equals 16 residues. J gave up 1 base and V 5 bases, and 9 bases lay outside the gene matches. The chain's CDR3 is CASSLTGGVRNTEAFF. The CDR3 DNA reads TGTGCCAGCAGCCTCACAGGGGGGGTGAGGAACACTGAAGCTTTCTTT.

At least ten counts were recorded for this clonotype. The chain couples TRBV4-2 to TRBJ1-1; 10 positions match TRBD1. Germline CDR1 reads LGHNA; CDR2 reads YNFKEQ. V was pared by 2 bases and J by 11 bases, with 8 bases of the junction left unmatched. The CDR3 is made up of 14 amino acids. The CDR3, as DNA: TGTGCCAGCAGCCAAAACGAGCCGGACAGGGGGGCTTTCTTT. Amino acids: CASSQNEPDRGAFF.

This clonotype was detected ten times or more. The chain has TRBV9 and TRBJ2-2; D gene uncertain. Per the germline V gene, CDR1 is SGDLS and CDR2 is YYNGEE. This CDR3 is built from 12 residues. V was clipped by 6 bases and J by 6 bases, with 9 bases between them. The CDR3 sequence: CASMKRAGELFF. The CDR3 nucleotides are TGTGCCAGCATGAAAAGAGCCGGGGAGCTGTTTTTT.

This clonotype is labeled as medium-sized. This chain joins TRBV5-1 and TRBJ2-1; the D gene could be TRBD1 or TRBD2 (5 bases each). CDR3 size: 13 residues. Germline V gene data show CDR1 as SGHRS and CDR2 as YFSETQ. V was trimmed by 0 bases and J by 6 bases, leaving 7 bases between them. The CDR3 nucleotides read TGCGCCAGCAGCTTGGAGGGGAGCAATGAGCAGTTCTTC. This sequence encodes CASSLEGSNEQFF. The whole variable domain, filled in from reference TRBV5-1 and TRBJ2-1, reads KAGVTQTPRYLIKTRGQQVTLSCSPISGHRSVSWYQQTPGQGLQFLFEYFSETQRNKGNFPGRFSGRQFSNSRSEMNVSTLELGDSALYLCASSLEGSNEQFFGPGTRLTVL.

This clonotype was recorded many times. The rearrangement joins TRBV3-1 to TRBJ2-5; 9 bases agree with TRBD2. The CDR3 is 18 residues long. Germline CDR1 reads LGHDT; CDR2 reads YNNKEL (reference sequence). V was clipped by 1 base and J by 4 bases; unmatched bases: 13. CDR3 sequence: CASSQGAGGPFLTETQYF. The DNA of the CDR3 is TGTGCCAGCAGCCAAGGGGCGGGAGGGCCGTTTCTCACAGAGACCCAGTACTTC.

This clonotype was observed a handful of times. The chain couples TRBV28 to TRBJ1-4; TRBD1 matches at 8 bases. The CDR3 is 16 amino acids. V shed 5 bases, J shed 8 bases, and the junction held 13 bases outside the gene matches. The V gene's germline CDR1 is MDHEN and CDR2 SYDVKM. CDR3 sequence: CASSRVQGARVEKLFF. As DNA, the CDR3 is TGTGCCAGCAGTCGCGTCCAGGGGGCTCGGGTAGAAAAACTGTTTTTT.

This clonotype was detected many times. The V gene is TRBV10-2, the J gene TRBJ2-2, with 7 bases that match TRBD1. V shed 7 bases, J shed 2 bases, and the junction held 4 bases outside the gene matches. Germline assignment: CDR1 WSHSY and CDR2 SAAADI. This CDR3 has 14 residues. CDR3 region: CASKGQTNTGELFF. CDR3 in DNA: TGCGCCAGCAAGGGACAGACAAACACCGGGGAGCTGTTTTTT.

This clonotype was observed at least ten times. This chain links TRBV9 with TRBJ1-1; D might be TRBD1 (6 bases). Trimming left V 0 bases short and J 1 base short, with 13 bases between. The CDR3 is made up of 16 amino acids. CDR1 is SGDLS and CDR2 is YYNGEE in the germline V gene. The CDR3 region has the DNA TGTGCCAGCAGCGTAGTGGGTAAGGGACAGAACACTGAAGCTTTCTTT. This codes for CASSVVGKGQNTEAFF.

This clonotype was seen many times. V usage is TRBV27 and J usage is TRBJ1-2; D is possibly TRBD1 (5 bases). This CDR3 spans 14 amino acids. Germline V gene data show CDR1 as MNHEY and CDR2 as SMNVEV (reference sequence). V lost 2 bases to trimming and J lost 4 bases, with 11 bases between them. The CDR3 coding sequence is TGTGCCAGCAGTTTAAAGGGGCCGAGCTATGGCTACACCTTC. This sequence encodes CASSLKGPSYGYTF.